Detailed here is one TCR beta chain. The antigen is not known. Repertoires were generated with immunoSEQ multiplex PCR, while TCRdb's copy carries only in-frame clones and drops some. The profile shows some 150,000 clones, more than 75% of them singletons. This sample is part of a study of cytomegalovirus exposure and HLA in healthy donors. General study results and limits: Cytomegalovirus-associated status was assigned to more than 150 TCR beta chains.

While the first cohort had around 700 subjects, the donors belonged to the separate validation cohort of 100 to 150 subjects. This sequence was found in a man younger than 35 in good health and CMV-seronegative. Sequencing input: PBMCs.

CDR3 sequence reads: CASSLSGGYEQYV. The DNA of the CDR3 is TGTGCCAGCAGTCTCTCGGGGGGCTACGAGCAGTACGTC. The rearrangement uses TRBV27 and TRBJ2-7; TRBD2 agrees at 7 bases. Germline CDR1 is MNHEY and CDR2 is SMNVEV (reference sequence). The ends lost 5 bases at V and 3 bases at J; junction bases unmatched: 4. The CDR3 loop spans 13 amino acids.